Detailed here is one T cell receptor (beta chain). Its antigen is not known. Naive CD45RA+ and memory CD45RA-negative subsets were split from CD4+ cells. Generated by immunoSEQ multiplex PCR, the TCRdb table keeps only in-frame clones and is missing some. In the table there are 2 million to 2.5 million clones, more than 90% of which are singletons. From germline, CDR1 is ENHRY and CDR2 SYGVKD. The ends were cut back, 4 bases at V and 0 bases at J, with 10 bases in the middle. The CDR3 length is 15 residues. This sample is drawn from a study of shared clonotypes between healthy human individuals. Overall study findings and caveats: Some naive CD4 clonotypes, 4.5% to 5.5%, turned up in common across a handful of donors.

This chain uses TRBV10-3 with TRBJ2-4, with D possibly being TRBD2 (6 bases). The source material was naive CD4+ T cells sorted from blood. Noted subset: CD45RA+ positively selected. The receptor was isolated from a man between 18 and 29 years old in good health. CDR3: CAISGAGLAKNIQYF. The CDR3 DNA follows: TGTGCCATCAGTGGAGCGGGTCTAGCCAAAAACATTCAGTACTTC.